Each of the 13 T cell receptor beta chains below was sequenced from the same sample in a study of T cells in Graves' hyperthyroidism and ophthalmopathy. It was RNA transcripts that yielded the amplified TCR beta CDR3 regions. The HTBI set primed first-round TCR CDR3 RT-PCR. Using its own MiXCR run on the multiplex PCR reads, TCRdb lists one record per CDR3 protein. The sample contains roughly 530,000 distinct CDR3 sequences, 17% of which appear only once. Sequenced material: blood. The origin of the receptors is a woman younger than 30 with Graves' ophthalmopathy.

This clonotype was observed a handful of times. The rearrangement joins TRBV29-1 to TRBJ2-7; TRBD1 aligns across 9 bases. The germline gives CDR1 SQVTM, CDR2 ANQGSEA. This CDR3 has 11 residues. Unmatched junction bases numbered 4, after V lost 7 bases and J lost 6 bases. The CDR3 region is CSAGTGIEQYF. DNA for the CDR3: TGCAGCGCCGGGACAGGGATCGAGCAGTACTTC.

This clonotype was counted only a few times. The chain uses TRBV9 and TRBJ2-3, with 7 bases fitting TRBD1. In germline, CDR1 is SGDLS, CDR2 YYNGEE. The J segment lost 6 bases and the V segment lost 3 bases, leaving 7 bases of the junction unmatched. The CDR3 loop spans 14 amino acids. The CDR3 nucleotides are TGTGCCAGCAGCGCTGCAGGGGGTGCGGATACGCAGTATTTT. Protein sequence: CASSAAGGADTQYF.

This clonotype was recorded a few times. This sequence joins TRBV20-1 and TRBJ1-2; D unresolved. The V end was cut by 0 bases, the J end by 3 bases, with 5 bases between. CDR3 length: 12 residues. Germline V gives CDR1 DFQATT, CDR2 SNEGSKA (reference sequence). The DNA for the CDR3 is TGCAGTGCTAGAGACGGGTACTATGGCTACACCTTC. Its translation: CSARDGYYGYTF.

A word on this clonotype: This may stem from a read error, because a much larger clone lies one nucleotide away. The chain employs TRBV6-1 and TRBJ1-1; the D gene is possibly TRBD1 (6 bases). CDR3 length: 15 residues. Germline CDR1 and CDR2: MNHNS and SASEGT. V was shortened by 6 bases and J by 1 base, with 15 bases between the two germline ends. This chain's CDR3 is CASRAPGAPNTEAFF. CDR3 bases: TGTGCCAGCAGAGCCCCGGGGGCTCCGAACACTGAAGCTTTCTTT.

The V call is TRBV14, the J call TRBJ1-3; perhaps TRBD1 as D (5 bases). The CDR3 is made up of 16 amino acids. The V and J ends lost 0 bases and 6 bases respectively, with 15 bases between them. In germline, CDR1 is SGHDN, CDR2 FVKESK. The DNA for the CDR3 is TGTGCCAGCAGCCAAGAGCAACAGGCTCGGACAAACACCATATATTTT. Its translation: CASSQEQQARTNTIYF.

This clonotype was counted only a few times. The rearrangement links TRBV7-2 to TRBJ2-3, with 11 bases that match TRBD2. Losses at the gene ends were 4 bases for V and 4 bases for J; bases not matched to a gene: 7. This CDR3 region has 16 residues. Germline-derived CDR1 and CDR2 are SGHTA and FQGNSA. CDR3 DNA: TGTGCCAGCAGCTCCAATAGCGGGGGGGGCCCAGATACGCAGTATTTT. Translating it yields CASSSNSGGGPDTQYF.

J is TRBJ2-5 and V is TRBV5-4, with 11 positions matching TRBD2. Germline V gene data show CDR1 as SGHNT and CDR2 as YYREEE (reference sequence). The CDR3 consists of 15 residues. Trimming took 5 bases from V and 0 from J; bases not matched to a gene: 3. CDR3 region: CASRVAGGYQETQYF. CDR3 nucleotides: TGTGCCAGCAGAGTAGCGGGAGGGTACCAAGAGACCCAGTACTTC. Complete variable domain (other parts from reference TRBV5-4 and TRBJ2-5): ETGVTQSPTHLIKTRGQQVTLRCSSQSGHNTVSWYQQALGQGPQFIFQYYREEENGRGNFPPRFSGLQFPNYSSELNVNALELDDSALYLCASRVAGGYQETQYFGPGTRLLVL.

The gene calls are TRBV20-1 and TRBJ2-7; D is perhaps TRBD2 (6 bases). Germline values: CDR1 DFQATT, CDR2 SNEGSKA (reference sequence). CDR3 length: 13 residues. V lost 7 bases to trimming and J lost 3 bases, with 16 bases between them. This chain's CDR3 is CSVRPRDDYEQYF. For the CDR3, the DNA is TGCAGTGTGAGACCGCGGGACGACTACGAGCAGTACTTC.

CDR3 sequence (DNA): TGCAGCGTTGAGCGGGCTGTGGGGTTGTCACCCCTCCACTTT. It specifies CSVERAVGLSPLHF. The chain joins TRBV29-1 to TRBJ1-6; D not resolved. The CDR3 is made up of 14 amino acids. V gave up 3 bases and J gave up 10 bases, with 16 bases separating them. Germline V gene lookup returns CDR1 SQVTM and CDR2 ANQGSEA.

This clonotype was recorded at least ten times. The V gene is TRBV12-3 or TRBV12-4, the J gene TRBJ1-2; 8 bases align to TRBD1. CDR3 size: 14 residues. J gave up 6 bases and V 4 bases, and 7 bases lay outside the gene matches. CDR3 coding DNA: TGTGCCAGCAGTTCGACAGGGGAAAGCGATGGCTACACCTTC. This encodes CASSSTGESDGYTF.

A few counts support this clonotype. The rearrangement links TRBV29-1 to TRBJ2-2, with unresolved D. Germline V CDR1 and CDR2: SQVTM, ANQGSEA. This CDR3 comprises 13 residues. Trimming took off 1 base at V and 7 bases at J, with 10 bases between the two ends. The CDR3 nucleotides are TGCAGCGTTGAAGTGCAGTATGTCGGGGAGCTGTTTTTT. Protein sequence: CSVEVQYVGELFF.

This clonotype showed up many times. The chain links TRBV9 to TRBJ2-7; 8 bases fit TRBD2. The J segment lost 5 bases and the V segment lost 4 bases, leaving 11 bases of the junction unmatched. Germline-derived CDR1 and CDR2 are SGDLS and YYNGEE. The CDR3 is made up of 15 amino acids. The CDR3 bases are TGTGCCAGCAGCCCCCGAGCGGGAGCATCCAACGAGCAGTACTTC. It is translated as CASSPRAGASNEQYF.

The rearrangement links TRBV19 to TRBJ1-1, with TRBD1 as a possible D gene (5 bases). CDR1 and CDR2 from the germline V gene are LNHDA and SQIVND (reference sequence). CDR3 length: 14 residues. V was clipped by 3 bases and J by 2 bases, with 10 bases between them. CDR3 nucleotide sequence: TGTGCCAGTAGTATGAAACAGGCCAACACTGAAGCTTTCTTT. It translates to CASSMKQANTEAFF.